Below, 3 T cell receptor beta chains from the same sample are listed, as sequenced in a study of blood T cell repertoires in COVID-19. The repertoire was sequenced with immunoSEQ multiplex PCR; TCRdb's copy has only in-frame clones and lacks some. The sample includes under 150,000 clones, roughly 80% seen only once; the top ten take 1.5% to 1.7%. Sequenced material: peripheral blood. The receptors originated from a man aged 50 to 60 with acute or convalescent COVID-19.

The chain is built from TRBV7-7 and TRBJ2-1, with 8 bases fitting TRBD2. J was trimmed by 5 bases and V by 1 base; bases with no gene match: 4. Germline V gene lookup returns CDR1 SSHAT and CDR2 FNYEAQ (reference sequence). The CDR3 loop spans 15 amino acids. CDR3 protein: CASSLVAGSNNEQFF. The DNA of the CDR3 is TGTGCCAGCAGCTTAGTAGCGGGGTCAAACAATGAGCAGTTCTTC.

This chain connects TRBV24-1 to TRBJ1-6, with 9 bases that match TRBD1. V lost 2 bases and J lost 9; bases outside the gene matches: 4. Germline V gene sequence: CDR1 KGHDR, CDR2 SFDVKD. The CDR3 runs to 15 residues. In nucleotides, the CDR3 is TGTGCCACCAGTGATTCCGCGACAGGGGGTTCACCCCTCCACTTT. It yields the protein CATSDSATGGSPLHF.

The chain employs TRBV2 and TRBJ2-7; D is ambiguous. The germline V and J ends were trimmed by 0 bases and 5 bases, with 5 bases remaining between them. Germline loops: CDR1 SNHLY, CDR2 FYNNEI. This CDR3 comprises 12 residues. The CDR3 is CASSEAGDEQYF. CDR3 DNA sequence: TGTGCCAGCAGTGAAGCAGGAGACGAGCAGTACTTC.